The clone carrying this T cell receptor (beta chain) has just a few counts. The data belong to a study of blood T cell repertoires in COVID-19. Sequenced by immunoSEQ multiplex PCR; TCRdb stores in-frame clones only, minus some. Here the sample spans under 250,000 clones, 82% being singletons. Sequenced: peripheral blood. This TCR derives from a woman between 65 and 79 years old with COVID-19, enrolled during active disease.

CDR3 sequence reads: CASRGSLATNEKLFF. The CDR3 nucleotides read TGTGCCAGCAGGGGTAGCCTTGCAACTAATGAAAAACTGTTTTTT. V gene TRBV2 combines with J gene TRBJ1-4; the D is unclear. The CDR3 runs 15 residues. V was shortened by 6 bases and J by 0 bases, with 11 bases between the two germline ends. Looked up from germline, CDR1 is SNHLY and CDR2 is FYNNEI.